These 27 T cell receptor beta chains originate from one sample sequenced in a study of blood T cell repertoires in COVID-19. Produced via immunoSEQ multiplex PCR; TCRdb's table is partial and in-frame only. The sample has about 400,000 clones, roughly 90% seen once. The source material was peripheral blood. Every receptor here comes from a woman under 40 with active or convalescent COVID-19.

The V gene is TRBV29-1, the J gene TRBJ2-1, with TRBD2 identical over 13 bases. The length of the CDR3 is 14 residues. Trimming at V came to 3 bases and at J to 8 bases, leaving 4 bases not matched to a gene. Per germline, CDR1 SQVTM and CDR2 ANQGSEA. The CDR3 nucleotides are TGCAGCGTTGACGGACTAGCGGGAGCTGATGAGCAGTTCTTC. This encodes CSVDGLAGADEQFF.

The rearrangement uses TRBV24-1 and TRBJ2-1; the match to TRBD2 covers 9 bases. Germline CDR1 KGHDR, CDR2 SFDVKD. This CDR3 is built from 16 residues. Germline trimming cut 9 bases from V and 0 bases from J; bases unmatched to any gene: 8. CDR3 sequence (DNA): TGTGCCACCGCAGCGGGGGGAGCATCCTCCTACAATGAGCAGTTCTTC. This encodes CATAAGGASSYNEQFF.

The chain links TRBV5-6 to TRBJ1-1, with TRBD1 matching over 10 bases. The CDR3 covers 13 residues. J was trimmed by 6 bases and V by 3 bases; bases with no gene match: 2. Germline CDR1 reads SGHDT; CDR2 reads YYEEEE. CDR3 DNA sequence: TGTGCCAGCAGCTGGGACAGGGGCGCTGAAGCTTTCTTT. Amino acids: CASSWDRGAEAFF.

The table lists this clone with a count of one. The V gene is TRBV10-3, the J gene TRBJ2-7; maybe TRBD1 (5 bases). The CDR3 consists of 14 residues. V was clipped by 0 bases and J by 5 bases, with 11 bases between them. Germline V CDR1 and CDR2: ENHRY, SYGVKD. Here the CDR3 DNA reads TGTGCCATCAGTGAGTCTCCAGGGATCAACGAGCAGTACTTC. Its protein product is CAISESPGINEQYF.

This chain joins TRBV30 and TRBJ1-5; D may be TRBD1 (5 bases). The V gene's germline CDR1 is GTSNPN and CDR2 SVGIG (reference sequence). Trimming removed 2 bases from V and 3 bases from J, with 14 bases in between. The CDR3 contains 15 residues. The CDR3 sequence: CAWSQGLPNNQPQHF. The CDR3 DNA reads TGTGCCTGGAGTCAGGGTCTTCCGAACAATCAGCCCCAGCATTTT.

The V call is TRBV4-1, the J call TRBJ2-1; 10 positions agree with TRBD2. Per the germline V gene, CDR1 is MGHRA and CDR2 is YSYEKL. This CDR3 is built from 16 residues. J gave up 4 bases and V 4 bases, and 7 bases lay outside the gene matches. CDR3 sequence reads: CASSPTLSGGYNEQFF. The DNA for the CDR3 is TGCGCCAGCAGCCCCACACTTAGCGGGGGGTACAATGAGCAGTTCTTC.

The CDR3 DNA sequence: TGTGCCAGCAGCGTATACTCAGGGGGTTGGAATCAGCCCCAGCATTTT. Residues: CASSVYSGGWNQPQHF. The chain employs TRBV2 and TRBJ1-5; 7 positions match TRBD1. The germline CDR1 and CDR2 sequences are SNHLY and FYNNEI. This CDR3 is 16 amino acids long. Trimming at V came to 6 bases and at J to 4 bases, leaving 12 bases not matched to a gene.

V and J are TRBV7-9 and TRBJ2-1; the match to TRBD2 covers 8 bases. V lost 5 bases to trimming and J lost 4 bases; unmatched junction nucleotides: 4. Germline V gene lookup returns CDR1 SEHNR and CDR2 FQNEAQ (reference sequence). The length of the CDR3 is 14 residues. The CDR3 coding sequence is TGTGCCAGCAGCGCTAGCGGGTCTTACAATGAGCAGTTCTTC. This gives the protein CASSASGSYNEQFF. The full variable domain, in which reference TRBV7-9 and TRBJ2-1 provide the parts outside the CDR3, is DTGVSQNPRHKITKRGQNVTFRCDPISEHNRLYWYRQTLGQGPEFLTYFQNEAQLEKSRLLSDRFSAERPKGSFSTLEIQRTEQGDSAMYLCASSASGSYNEQFFGPGTRLTVL.

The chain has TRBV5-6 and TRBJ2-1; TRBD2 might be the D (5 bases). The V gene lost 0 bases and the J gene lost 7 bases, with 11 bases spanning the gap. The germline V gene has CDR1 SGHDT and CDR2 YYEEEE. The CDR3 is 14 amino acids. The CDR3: CASSLAASHNEQFF. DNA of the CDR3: TGTGCCAGCAGCTTGGCAGCTAGCCATAATGAGCAGTTCTTC. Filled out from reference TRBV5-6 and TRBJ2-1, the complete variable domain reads DAGVTQSPTHLIKTRGQQVTLRCSPKSGHDTVSWYQQALGQGPQFIFQYYEEEERQRGNFPDRFSGHQFPNYSSELNVNALLLGDSALYLCASSLAASHNEQFFGPGTRLTVL.

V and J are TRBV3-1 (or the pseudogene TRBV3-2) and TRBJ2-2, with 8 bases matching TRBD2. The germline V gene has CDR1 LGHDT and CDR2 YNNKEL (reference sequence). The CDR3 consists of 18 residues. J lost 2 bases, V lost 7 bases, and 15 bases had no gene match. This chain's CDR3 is CASTTSSGPRANTGELFF. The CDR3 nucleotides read TGTGCCAGCACAACGTCTAGCGGGCCTCGGGCCAACACCGGGGAGCTGTTTTTT.

The CDR3 region is CASRTTSGVYNEQFF. CDR3 coding DNA: TGTGCCAGCAGGACTACCTCAGGGGTATACAATGAGCAGTTCTTC. The chain uses TRBV25-1 and TRBJ2-1; D is perhaps TRBD1 (6 bases). This CDR3 is built from 15 residues. V lost 6 bases to trimming and J lost 4 bases, with 16 bases between them. The germline CDR1 and CDR2 sequences are MGHDK and SYGVNS.

The CDR3 nucleotides read TGTGCCAGCAGCTTGGAGACAGGGTATAGCACAGATACGCAGTATTTT. Its translation: CASSLETGYSTDTQYF. The chain carries TRBV5-4 and TRBJ2-3, with 7 bases matching TRBD1. CDR3 length equals 16 residues. Losses at the gene ends were 0 bases for V and 0 bases for J; bases not matched to a gene: 4. Per the germline V gene, CDR1 is SGHNT and CDR2 is YYREEE (reference sequence).

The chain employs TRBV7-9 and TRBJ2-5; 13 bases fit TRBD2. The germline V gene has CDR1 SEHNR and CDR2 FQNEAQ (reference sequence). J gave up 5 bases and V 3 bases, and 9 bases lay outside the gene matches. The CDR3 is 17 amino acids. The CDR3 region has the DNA TGTGCCAGCAGCTTTCGACTAGCGGGGGGCCAATTGGAGACCCAGTACTTC. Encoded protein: CASSFRLAGGQLETQYF.

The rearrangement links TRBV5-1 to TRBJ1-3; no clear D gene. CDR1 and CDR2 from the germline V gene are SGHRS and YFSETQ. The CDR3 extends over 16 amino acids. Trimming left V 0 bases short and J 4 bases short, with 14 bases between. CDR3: CASSLGFSGPGNTIYF. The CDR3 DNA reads TGCGCCAGCAGCTTGGGGTTTTCTGGGCCCGGAAACACCATATATTTT.

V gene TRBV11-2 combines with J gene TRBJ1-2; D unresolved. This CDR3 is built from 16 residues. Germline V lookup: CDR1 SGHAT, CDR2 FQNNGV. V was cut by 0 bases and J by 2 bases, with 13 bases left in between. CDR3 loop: CASSLEPLAVNYGYTF. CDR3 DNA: TGTGCCAGCAGCTTAGAACCCCTGGCAGTCAACTATGGCTACACCTTC.

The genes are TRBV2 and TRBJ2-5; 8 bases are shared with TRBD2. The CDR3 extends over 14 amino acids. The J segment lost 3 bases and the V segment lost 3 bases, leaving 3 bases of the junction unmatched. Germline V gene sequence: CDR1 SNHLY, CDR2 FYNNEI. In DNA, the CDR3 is TGTGCCAGCAGTGACGGGGGGGCTGAAGAGACCCAGTACTTC. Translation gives CASSDGGAEETQYF.

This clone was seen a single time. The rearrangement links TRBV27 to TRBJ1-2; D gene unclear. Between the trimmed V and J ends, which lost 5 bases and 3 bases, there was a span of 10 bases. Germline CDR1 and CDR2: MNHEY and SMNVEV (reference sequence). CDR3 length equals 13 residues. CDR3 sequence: CASSGGNHYGYTF. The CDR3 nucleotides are TGTGCCAGCAGTGGAGGCAACCACTATGGCTACACCTTC.

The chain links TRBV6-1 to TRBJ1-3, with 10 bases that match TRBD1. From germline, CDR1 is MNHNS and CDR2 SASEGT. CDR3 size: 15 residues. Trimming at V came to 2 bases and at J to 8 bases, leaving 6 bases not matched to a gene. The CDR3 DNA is TGTGCCAGCAGTGAAAGGGGGGACAGGGGAGACACCATATATTTT. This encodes CASSERGDRGDTIYF.

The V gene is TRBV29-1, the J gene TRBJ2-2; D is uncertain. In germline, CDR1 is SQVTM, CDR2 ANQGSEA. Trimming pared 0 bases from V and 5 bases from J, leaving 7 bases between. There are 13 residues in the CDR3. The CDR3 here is CSVEESGTGELFF. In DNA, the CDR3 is TGCAGCGTTGAAGAGTCAGGAACCGGGGAGCTGTTTTTT.

CDR3 sequence (DNA): TGCGCCAGCAGCTTGGCCTCTAGGGGCTACACCTTC. It is translated as CASSLASRGYTF. The chain combines TRBV5-1 with TRBJ1-2; D not certain. V shed 0 bases and J shed 8 bases, with 8 bases lying between them. The germline V gene has CDR1 SGHRS and CDR2 YFSETQ. The CDR3 contains 12 residues.

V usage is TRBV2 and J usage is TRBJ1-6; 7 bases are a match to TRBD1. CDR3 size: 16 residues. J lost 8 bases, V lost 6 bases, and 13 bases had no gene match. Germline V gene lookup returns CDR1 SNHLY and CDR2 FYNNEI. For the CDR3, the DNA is TGTGCCAGCAGAAGGTGGCAAGGGACAGAGTATTCACCCCTCCACTTT. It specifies CASRRWQGTEYSPLHF.

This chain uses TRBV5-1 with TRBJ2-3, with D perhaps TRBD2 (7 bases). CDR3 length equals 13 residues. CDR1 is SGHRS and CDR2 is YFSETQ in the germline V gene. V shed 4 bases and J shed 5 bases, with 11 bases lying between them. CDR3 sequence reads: CASSGGAGDTQYF. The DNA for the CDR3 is TGCGCCAGCAGCGGGGGGGCCGGAGATACGCAGTATTTT.

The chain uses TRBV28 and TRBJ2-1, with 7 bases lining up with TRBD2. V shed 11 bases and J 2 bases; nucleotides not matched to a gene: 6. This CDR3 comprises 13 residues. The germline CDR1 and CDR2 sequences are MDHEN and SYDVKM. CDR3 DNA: TGTGCCCAGCCGCGGGAGACCTACAATGAGCAGTTCTTC. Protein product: CAQPRETYNEQFF.

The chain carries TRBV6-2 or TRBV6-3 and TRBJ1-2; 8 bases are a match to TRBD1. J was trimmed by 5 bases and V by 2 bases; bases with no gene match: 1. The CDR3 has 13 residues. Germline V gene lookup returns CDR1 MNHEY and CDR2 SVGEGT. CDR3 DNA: TGTGCCAGCAGTTACGACAGGGGATATGGCTACACCTTC. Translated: CASSYDRGYGYTF.

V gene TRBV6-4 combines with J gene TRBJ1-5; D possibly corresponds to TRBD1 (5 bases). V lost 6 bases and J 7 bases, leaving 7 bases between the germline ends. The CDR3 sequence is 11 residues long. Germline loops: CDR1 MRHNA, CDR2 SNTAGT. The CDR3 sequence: CASRTVQPQHF. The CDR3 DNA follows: TGTGCCAGCAGGACAGTCCAGCCCCAGCATTTT.

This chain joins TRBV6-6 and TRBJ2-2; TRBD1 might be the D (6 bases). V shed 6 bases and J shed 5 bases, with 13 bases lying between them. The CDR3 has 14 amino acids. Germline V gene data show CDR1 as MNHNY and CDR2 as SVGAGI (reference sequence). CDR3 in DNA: TGTGCCAGCAGCTGGCAACAGGGTACCGGGGAGCTGTTTTTT. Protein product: CASSWQQGTGELFF.

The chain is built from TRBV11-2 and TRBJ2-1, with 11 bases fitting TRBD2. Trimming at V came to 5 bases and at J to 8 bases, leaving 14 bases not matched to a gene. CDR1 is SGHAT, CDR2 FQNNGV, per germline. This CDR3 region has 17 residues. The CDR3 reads CASSGLAATSGKYEQFF. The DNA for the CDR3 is TGTGCCAGCAGCGGTTTGGCCGCGACTAGCGGGAAATATGAGCAGTTCTTC.